This is a list of T cell receptor beta chains from one sample in a study of T cell repertoires in cytomegalovirus infection. MiXCR was run by TCRdb on the reads, yielding one entry per CDR3 protein. The sample holds 150,000 to 200,000 distinct CDR3 sequences, around an eighth seen once. Input material: PBMCs. The receptors were gathered from a human donor in good health (CMV status not recorded). Some clones in this sample may be carry-over from other donors' samples. Each CDR3 is given with its conserved first and last residue. The order of the fields is V gene, J gene, D gene, clone size, CDR3 DNA, CDR3 protein. The D gene is left open where the match is weak. Clone sizes are given selectively: once, few, many, or a class where the clone is expanded.

TRBV12-3/TRBV12-4,TRBJ1-2,.,.,TGTGCCAGCAGCCCCACGGGGGTTGGCTACACCTTC,CASSPTGVGYTF
TRBV7-9,TRBJ2-1,TRBD2,many,TGTGCCACCCCACTAGCGGGAGGCTATGAGCAGTTCTTC,CATPLAGGYEQFF
TRBV6-1,TRBJ2-1,TRBD1,many,TGTGCCAGCAGTTCCGGACAGGGGGCGATCGATGAGCAGTTCTTC,CASSSGQGAIDEQFF
TRBV6-1,TRBJ2-1,TRBD2,.,TGTGCCAGCAGTGAAGAGGCTCTAGCGGGAGGCCCCGATGAGCAGTTCTTC,CASSEEALAGGPDEQFF
TRBV29-1,TRBJ1-2,TRBD1,.,TGCAGCGTACCGGACAGGGTGAATGGCTACACCTTC,CSVPDRVNGYTF
TRBV12-3/TRBV12-4,TRBJ2-2,.,.,TGTGCCAGCACCCCGGCGGGGAGCGACACCGGGGAGCTGTTTTTT,CASTPAGSDTGELFF
TRBV2,TRBJ1-2,.,few,TGTGCCAGCAGCGCAGGACAGTTCTATGGCTACACCTTC,CASSAGQFYGYTF
TRBV14,TRBJ1-4,TRBD1,.,TGTGCCAGCAGCCAAGATCCTTTATACCGGGACAGGGGTGAAAAACTGTTTTTT,CASSQDPLYRDRGEKLFF
TRBV30,TRBJ1-1,TRBD1,few,TGTGCCTGGACTCTACCCGACAGGGGATTCTCTGAAGCTTTCTTT,CAWTLPDRGFSEAFF
TRBV7-3,TRBJ2-2,.,few,TGTGCCAGCAGCTTTACTCCCTCGGGCACCGGGGAGCTGTTTTTT,CASSFTPSGTGELFF
TRBV7-3,TRBJ2-3,TRBD1,.,TGTGCCAGCAGCTCTACAGGGGGGAAAGGCACAGATACGCAGTATTTT,CASSSTGGKGTDTQYF
TRBV7-8,TRBJ1-5,.,many,TGTGCCAGCTCTAGGAGGGAGGATCAGCCCCAGCATTTT,CASSRREDQPQHF
TRBV29-1,TRBJ2-3,.,.,TGCAGCGTTGATCCGGAAGTCACAGATACGCAGTATTTT,CSVDPEVTDTQYF
TRBV6-2/TRBV6-3,TRBJ1-5,.,.,TGTGCCAGCAGTTCCGGACGGAGCTATAGCAATCAGCCCCAGCATTTT,CASSSGRSYSNQPQHF
TRBV7-3,TRBJ2-3,.,.,TGTGCCAGCAGCCCGACTACCGCCTCAGATACGCAGTATTTT,CASSPTTASDTQYF
TRBV28,TRBJ2-7,TRBD2,many,TGTGCCAGCAGTCCAACTAGCGGGAGGGCCCCTCGGTCCCACGAGCAGTACTTC,CASSPTSGRAPRSHEQYF
TRBV12-5,TRBJ1-5,TRBD1,.,TGTGCTAGTGGTTTGGTATTTGAGGGGGCAGATCAGCCCCAGCATTTT,CASGLVFEGADQPQHF
TRBV29-1,TRBJ2-7,.,few,TGCAGCGTTGAAGGAGATACAGACGAGCAGTACTTC,CSVEGDTDEQYF
TRBV7-8,TRBJ1-1,.,many,TGTGCCAGCAGCTTATTACAGGGTGGGTCTGAAGCTTTCTTT,CASSLLQGGSEAFF
TRBV23-1,TRBJ2-3,TRBD2,.,TGCGCCAGCAGTCAATCGTCAGTTTTGGCGGGGGTCACAGATACGCAGTATTTT,CASSQSSVLAGVTDTQYF
TRBV29-1,TRBJ1-4,.,.,TGCAGCGCCTCAGGGACACCAACTAATGAAAAACTGTTTTTT,CSASGTPTNEKLFF
TRBV14,TRBJ1-2,.,.,TGTGCCAGCAGCCCTAACTGGGGAAGAGCGGGTGGCTACACCTTC,CASSPNWGRAGGYTF